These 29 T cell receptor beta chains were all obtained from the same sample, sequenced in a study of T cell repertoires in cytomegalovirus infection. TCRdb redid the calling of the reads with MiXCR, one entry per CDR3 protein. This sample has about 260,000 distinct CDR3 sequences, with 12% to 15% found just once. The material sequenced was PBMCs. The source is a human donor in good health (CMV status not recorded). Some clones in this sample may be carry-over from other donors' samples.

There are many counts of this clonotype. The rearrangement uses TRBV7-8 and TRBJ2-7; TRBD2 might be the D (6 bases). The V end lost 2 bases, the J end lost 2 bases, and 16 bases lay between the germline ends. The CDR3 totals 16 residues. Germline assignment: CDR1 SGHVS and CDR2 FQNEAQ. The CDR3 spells CASSLLLGGGPYEQYF. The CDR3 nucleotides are TGTGCCAGCAGCTTATTATTGGGGGGAGGTCCCTACGAGCAGTACTTC.

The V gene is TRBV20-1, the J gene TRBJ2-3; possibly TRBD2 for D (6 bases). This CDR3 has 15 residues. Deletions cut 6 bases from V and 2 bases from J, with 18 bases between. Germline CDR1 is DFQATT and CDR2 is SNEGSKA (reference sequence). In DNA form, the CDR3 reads TGCAGTGCCTCCCAGGCTAGCGACTTCACAGATACGCAGTATTTT. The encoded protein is CSASQASDFTDTQYF.

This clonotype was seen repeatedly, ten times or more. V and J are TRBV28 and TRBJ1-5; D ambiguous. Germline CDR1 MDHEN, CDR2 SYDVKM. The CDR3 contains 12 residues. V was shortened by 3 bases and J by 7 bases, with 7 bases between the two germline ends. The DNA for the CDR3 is TGTGCCAGCAGTTTTGTGGGGCAGCCCCAGCATTTT. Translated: CASSFVGQPQHF. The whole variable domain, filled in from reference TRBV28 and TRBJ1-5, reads DVKVTQSSRYLVKRTGEKVFLECVQDMDHENMFWYRQDPGLGLRLIYFSYDVKMKEKGDIPEGYSVSREKKERFSLILESASTNQTSMYLCASSFVGQPQHFGDGTRLSIL.

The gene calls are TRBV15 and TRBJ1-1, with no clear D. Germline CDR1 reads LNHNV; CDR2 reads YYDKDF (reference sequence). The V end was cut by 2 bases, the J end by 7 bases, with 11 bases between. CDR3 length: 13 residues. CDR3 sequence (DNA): TGTGCCACCAGCAGAATGGTCGAGTTTGAAGCTTTCTTT. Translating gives CATSRMVEFEAFF.

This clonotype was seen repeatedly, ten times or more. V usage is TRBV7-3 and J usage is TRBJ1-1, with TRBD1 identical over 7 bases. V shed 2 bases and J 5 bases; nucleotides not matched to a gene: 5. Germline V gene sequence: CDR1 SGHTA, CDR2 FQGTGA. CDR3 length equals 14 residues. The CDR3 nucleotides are TGTGCCAGCAGCTTAGGCAGGGGGTTTACTGAAGCTTTCTTT. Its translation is CASSLGRGFTEAFF.

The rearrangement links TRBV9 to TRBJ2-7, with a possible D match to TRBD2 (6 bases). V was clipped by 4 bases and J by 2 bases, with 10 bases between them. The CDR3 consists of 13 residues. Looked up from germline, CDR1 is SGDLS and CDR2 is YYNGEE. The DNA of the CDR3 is TGTGCCAGCAGCCCCTCGGGGGCCTACGAGCAGTACTTC. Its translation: CASSPSGAYEQYF.

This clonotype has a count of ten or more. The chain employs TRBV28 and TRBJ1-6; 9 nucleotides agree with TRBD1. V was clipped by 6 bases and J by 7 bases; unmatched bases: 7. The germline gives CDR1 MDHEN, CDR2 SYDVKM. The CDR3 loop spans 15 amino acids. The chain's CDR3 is CASSPPGQGNSPLHF. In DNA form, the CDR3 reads TGTGCCAGCAGCCCCCCGGGACAGGGCAATTCACCCCTCCACTTT.

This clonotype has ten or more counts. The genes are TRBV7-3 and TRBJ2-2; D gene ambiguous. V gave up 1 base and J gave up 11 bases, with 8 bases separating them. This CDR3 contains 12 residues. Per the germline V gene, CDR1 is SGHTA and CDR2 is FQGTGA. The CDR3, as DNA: TGTGCCAGCAGCTTAATGGGCCGAGAGCTGTTTTTT. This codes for CASSLMGRELFF.

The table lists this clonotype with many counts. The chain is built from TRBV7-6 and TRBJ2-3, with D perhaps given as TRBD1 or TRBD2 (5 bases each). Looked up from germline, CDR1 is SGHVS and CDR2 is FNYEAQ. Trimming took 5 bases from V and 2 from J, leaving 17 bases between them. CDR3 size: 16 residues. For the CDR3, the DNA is TGTGCCAGCAGCCCTAAACTAGGGGCGTCCACAGATACGCAGTATTTT. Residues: CASSPKLGASTDTQYF.

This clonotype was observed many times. The CDR3 loop is CASVPRGRPGNEQFF. CDR3 nucleotide sequence: TGTGCCAGCGTCCCCAGGGGGCGCCCAGGTAATGAGCAGTTCTTC. The chain recombines TRBV19 with TRBJ2-1; 8 bases line up with TRBD1. Germline trimming cut 9 bases from V and 7 bases from J; bases unmatched to any gene: 14. Germline V gene sequence: CDR1 LNHDA, CDR2 SQIVND (reference sequence). The CDR3 loop spans 15 amino acids.

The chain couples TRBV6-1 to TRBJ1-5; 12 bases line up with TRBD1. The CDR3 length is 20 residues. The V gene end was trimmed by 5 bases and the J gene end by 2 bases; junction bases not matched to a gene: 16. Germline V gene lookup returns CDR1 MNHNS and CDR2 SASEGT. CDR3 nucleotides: TGTGCCAGCAGTTTTCAACGCCCCGGGACAGGGGGCGCGGGCAATCAGCCCCAGCATTTT. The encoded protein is CASSFQRPGTGGAGNQPQHF.

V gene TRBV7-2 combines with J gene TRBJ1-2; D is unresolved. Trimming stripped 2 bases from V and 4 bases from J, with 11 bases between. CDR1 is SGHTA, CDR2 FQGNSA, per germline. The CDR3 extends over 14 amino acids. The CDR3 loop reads CASSLNHNSYGYTF. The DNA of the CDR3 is TGTGCCAGCAGCTTAAACCATAACTCCTATGGCTACACCTTC.

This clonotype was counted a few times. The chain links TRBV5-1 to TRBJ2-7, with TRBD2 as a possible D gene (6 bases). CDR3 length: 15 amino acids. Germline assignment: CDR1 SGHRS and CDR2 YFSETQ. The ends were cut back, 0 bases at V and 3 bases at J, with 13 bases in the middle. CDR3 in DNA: TGCGCCAGCAGCTTGGCCTTAGCGGTAAACTACGAGCAGTACTTC. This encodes CASSLALAVNYEQYF.

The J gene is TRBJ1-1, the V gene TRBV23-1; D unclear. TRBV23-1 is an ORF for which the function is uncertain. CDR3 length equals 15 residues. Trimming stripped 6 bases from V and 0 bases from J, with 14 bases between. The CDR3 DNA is TGCGCCAGCAGCTTCCCAGCGGGGATGAACACTGAAGCTTTCTTT. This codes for CASSFPAGMNTEAFF.

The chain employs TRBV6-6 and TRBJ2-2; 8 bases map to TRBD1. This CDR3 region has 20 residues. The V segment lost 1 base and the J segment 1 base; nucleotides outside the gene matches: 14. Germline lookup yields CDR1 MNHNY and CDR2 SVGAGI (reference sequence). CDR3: CASSYFVGRRQGRNTGELFF. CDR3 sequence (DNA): TGTGCCAGCAGTTACTTTGTGGGGCGGAGACAGGGGAGGAACACCGGGGAGCTGTTTTTT.

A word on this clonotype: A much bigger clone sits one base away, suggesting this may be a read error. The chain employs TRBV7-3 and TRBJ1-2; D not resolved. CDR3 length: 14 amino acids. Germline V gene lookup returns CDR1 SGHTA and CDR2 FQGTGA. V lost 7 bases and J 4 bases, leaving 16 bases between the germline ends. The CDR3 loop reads CASIPLNTTYGYTF. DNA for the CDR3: TGTGCCAGCATACCCCTCAATACAACCTATGGCTACACCTTC. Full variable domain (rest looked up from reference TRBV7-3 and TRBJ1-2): GAGVSQTPSNKVTEKGKYVELRCDPISGHTALYWYRQSLGQGPEFLIYFQGTGAADDSGLPNDRFFAVRPEGSVSTLKIQRTERGDSAVYLCASIPLNTTYGYTFGSGTRLTVV.

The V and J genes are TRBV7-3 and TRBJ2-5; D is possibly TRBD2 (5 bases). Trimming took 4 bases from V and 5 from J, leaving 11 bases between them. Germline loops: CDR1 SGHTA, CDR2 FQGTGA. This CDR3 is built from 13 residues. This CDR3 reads CASSSGVWETQYF. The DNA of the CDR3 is TGTGCCAGCAGCTCCGGGGTCTGGGAGACCCAGTACTTC.

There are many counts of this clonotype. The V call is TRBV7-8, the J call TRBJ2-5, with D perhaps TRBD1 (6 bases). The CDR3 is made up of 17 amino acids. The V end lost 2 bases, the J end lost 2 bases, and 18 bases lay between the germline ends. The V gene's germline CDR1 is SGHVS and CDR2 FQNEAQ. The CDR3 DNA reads TGTGCCAGCAGCTTATCTACGCTAGGGCAGGGGCAAGAGACCCAGTACTTC. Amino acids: CASSLSTLGQGQETQYF.

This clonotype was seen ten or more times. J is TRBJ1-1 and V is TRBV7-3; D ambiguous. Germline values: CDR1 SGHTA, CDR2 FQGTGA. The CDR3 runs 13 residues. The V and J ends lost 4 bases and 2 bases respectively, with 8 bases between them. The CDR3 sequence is CASSYMFNTEAFF. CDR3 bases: TGTGCCAGCAGCTACATGTTTAACACTGAAGCTTTCTTT.

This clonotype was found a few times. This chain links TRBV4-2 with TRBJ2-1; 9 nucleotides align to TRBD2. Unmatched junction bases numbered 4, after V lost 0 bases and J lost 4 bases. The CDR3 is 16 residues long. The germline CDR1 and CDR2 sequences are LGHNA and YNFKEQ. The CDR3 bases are TGTGCCAGCAGCCAAGAATTAGCGGGAGTTTACAATGAGCAGTTCTTC. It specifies CASSQELAGVYNEQFF.

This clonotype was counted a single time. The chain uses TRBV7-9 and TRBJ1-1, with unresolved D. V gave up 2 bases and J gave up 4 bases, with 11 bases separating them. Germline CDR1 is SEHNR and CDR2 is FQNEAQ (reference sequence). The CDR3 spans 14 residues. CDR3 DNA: TGTGCCAGCAGCTTATCCCCCGGGCCCACTGAAGCTTTCTTT. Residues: CASSLSPGPTEAFF. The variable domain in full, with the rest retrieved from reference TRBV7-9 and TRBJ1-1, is DTGVSQNPRHKITKRGQNVTFRCDPISEHNRLYWYRQTLGQGPEFLTYFQNEAQLEKSRLLSDRFSAERPKGSFSTLEIQRTEQGDSAMYLCASSLSPGPTEAFFGQGTRLTVV.

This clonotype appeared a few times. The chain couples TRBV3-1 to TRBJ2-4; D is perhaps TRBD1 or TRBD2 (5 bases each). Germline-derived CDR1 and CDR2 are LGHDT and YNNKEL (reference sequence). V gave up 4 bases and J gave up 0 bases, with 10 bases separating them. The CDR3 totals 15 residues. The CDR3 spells CASSPGTAAKNIQYF. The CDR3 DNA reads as TGTGCCAGCAGCCCGGGGACCGCAGCCAAAAACATTCAGTACTTC.

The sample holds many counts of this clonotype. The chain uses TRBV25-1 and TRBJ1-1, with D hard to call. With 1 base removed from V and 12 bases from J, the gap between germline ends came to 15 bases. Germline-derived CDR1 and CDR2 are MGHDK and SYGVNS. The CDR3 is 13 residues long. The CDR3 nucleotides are TGTGCCAGCAGTGAATTAGGCCTGGGTGTAACTTTCTTT. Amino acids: CASSELGLGVTFF.

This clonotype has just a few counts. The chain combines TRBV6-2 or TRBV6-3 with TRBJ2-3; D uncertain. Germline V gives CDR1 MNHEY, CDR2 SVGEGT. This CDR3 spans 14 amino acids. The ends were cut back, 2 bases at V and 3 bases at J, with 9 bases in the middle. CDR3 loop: CASSYKIETDTQYF. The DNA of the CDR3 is TGTGCCAGCAGTTACAAGATAGAGACAGATACGCAGTATTTT.

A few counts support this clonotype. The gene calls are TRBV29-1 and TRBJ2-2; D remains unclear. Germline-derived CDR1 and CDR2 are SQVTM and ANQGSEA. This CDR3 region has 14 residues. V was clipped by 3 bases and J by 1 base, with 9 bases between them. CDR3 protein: CSVEGSGNTGELFF. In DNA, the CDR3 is TGCAGCGTTGAGGGCTCCGGGAACACCGGGGAGCTGTTTTTT.

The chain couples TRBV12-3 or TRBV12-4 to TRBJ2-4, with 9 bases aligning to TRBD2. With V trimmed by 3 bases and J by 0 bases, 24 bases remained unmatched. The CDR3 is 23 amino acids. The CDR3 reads CASSLSVAGGVLGGTLAKNIQYF. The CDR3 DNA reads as TGTGCCAGCAGTTTGTCAGTGGCGGGAGGGGTCCTCGGGGGTACACTAGCCAAAAACATTCAGTACTTC.

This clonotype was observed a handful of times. This chain's CDR3 is CASSIDGTTDTQYF. CDR3 in DNA: TGTGCCAGCAGTATAGACGGGACCACAGATACGCAGTATTTT. The rearrangement uses TRBV6-4 and TRBJ2-3, with D tentatively TRBD1 or TRBD2 (5 bases each). The CDR3 consists of 14 residues. Germline V CDR1 and CDR2: MRHNA, SNTAGT. With 5 bases removed from V and 2 bases from J, the gap between germline ends came to 11 bases.

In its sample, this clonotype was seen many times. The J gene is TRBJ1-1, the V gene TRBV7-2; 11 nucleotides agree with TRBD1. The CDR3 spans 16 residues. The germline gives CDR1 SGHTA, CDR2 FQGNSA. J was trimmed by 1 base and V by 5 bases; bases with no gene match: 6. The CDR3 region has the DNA TGTGCCAGCAGCCTCGGACAGGGGGCAGGGAACACTGAAGCTTTCTTT. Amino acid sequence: CASSLGQGAGNTEAFF. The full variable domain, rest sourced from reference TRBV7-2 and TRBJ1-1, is GAGVSQSPSNKVTEKGKDVELRCDPISGHTALYWYRQSLGQGLEFLIYFQGNSAPDKSGLPSDRFSAERTGGSVSTLTIQRTQQEDSAVYLCASSLGQGAGNTEAFFGQGTRLTVV.

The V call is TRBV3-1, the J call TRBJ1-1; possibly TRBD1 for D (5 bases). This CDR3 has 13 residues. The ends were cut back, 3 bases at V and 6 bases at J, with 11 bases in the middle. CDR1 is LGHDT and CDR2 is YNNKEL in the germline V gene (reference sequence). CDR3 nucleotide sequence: TGTGCCAGCAGCCACAGGGACGGCCCTGAAGCTTTCTTT. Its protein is CASSHRDGPEAFF.